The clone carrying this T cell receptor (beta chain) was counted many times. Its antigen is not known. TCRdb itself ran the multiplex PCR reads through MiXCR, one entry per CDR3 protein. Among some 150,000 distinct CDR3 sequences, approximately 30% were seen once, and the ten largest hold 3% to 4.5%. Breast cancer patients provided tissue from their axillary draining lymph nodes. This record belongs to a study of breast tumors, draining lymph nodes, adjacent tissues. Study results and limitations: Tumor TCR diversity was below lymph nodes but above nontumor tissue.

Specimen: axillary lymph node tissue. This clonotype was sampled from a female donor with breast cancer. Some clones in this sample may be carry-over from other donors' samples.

The CDR3 bases are TGCAGTGCTAGAGATCTCGGGACTAGCGAGACAGATACGCAGTATTTT. Amino acids: CSARDLGTSETDTQYF. The chain carries TRBV20-1 and TRBJ2-3, with 10 bases fitting TRBD2. This CDR3 comprises 16 residues. V dropped 0 bases and J dropped 3; count of bases not matched to a gene: 6. Germline V CDR1 and CDR2: DFQATT, SNEGSKA (reference sequence).